The clone carrying this T cell receptor (beta chain) was picked up many times. What it recognizes is unknown. Germline V CDR1 and CDR2: SGHNT, YYREEE (reference sequence). This CDR3 comprises 13 residues. Between the trimmed V and J ends, which lost 4 bases and 6 bases, there was a span of 12 bases. None of the donors, who were healthy HIV-negative adults, had recently had acute infections or vaccinations. The table came from immunoSEQ multiplex PCR; TCRdb's copy has only in-frame clones and leaves some out. The sample has roughly 330,000 clones, roughly 70% seen once; the top ten hold 10%. The sample originates from a study of shared clonotypes between healthy human individuals. Study-level points and caveats: Rarefaction showed sorted-subset sequencing was incomplete despite large depth. A reduction in generation probabilities was seen for non-shared clonotypes relative to those shared by all four donors. It was the few donors that limited the genetic and exposure-history diversity represented.

The chain employs TRBV5-4 and TRBJ2-3, with a tentative D call TRBD1 (5 bases). Material for sequencing was memory CD4+ T cells sorted from blood. Specified subset: CD45RA-negative fraction. This TCR came from a man aged 25-40 years in good health. The DNA for the CDR3 is TGTGCCAGCAGCCAAGACAGAGAGGATACGCAGTATTTT. This sequence encodes CASSQDREDTQYF.